The sequence of this TCR beta chain was determined in a study of T-cell reconstitution after alpha-beta-depleted transplantation in children. Unique molecular identifiers were used to barcode this TCRbeta library. Using its own MiXCR run on the PCR reads, TCRdb lists one record per CDR3 protein. Of some 75,000 distinct CDR3 sequences in the sample, roughly 6.6% were seen once. Germline assignment: CDR1 MNHNS and CDR2 SASEGT. The V end was cut by 5 bases, the J end by 1 base, with 12 bases between. The CDR3 totals 14 residues. This receptor was obtained from a human donor who donated a stem cell graft to a child with acute lymphoblastic leukemia. The chain is built from TRBV6-1 and TRBJ2-7; D remains unclear. Specimen: PBMCs from the stem cell graft donor, collected from the stem cell graft. This CDR3 reads CASSQTQSSYEQYF. The CDR3 nucleotides read TGTGCCAGCAGTCAGACCCAGAGTTCCTACGAGCAGTACTTC.